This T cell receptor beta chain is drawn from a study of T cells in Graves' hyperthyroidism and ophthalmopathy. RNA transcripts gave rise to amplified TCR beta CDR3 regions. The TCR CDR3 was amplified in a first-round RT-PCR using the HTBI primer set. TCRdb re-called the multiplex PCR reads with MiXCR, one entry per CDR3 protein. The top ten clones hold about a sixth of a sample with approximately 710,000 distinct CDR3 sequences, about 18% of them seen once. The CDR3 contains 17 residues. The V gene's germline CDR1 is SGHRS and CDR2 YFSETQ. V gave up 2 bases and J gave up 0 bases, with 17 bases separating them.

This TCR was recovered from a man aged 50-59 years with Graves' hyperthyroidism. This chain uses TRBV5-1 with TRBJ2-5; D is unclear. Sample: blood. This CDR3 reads CASSFNASSLDQETQYF. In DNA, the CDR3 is TGCGCCAGCAGCTTCAACGCCTCGTCTTTGGACCAAGAGACCCAGTACTTC. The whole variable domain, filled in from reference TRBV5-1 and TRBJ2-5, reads KAGVTQTPRYLIKTRGQQVTLSCSPISGHRSVSWYQQTPGQGLQFLFEYFSETQRNKGNFPGRFSGRQFSNSRSEMNVSTLELGDSALYLCASSFNASSLDQETQYFGPGTRLLVL.